The 13 T cell receptor beta chains below were found in one sample sequenced in a study of blood T cell repertoires in COVID-19. Sequencing used immunoSEQ multiplex PCR; TCRdb keeps in-frame clones, though not all of them. This table holds about 80,000 clones, about 91% found once. Sequencing was carried out using peripheral blood. These receptor sequences come from an elderly woman with acute or convalescent COVID-19.

The chain is built from TRBV11-2 and TRBJ2-7; 8 nucleotides agree with TRBD1. The CDR3 runs 16 residues. V shed 5 bases and J 2 bases; nucleotides not matched to a gene: 11. Germline values: CDR1 SGHAT, CDR2 FQNNGV. The CDR3 loop reads CASSAAVGQGTYEQYF. The DNA for the CDR3 is TGTGCCAGCAGCGCGGCCGTTGGACAGGGAACCTACGAGCAGTACTTC.

The gene calls are TRBV21-1 and TRBJ2-5; TRBD1 is the table's D call, not checked against the DNA. TRBV21-1 is classified as a pseudogene. The CDR3 loop spans 15 amino acids. The CDR3: CASSTQGAGMETQYF. The CDR3 DNA follows: TGTGCCAGCAGCACACAGGGGGCTGGGATGGAGACCCAGTACTTC.

This clone was seen a few times. This chain connects TRBV16 to TRBJ1-5, with TRBD1 matching over 7 bases. The CDR3 has 15 residues. Unmatched junction bases numbered 6, after V lost 0 bases and J lost 7 bases. Germline loops: CDR1 KGHSY, CDR2 FQNENV. The CDR3 here is CASSQSTGLEQPQHF. In DNA, the CDR3 is TGTGCCAGCAGCCAATCGACAGGGCTAGAACAGCCCCAGCATTTT.

The chain links TRBV30 to TRBJ1-1; D remains unclear. Trimming took off 5 bases at V and 10 bases at J, with 14 bases between the two ends. Looked up from germline, CDR1 is GTSNPN and CDR2 is SVGIG (reference sequence). This CDR3 has 11 amino acids. The CDR3 sequence: CAWQFEEIAFF. The DNA for the CDR3 is TGTGCCTGGCAATTCGAGGAGATAGCTTTCTTT.

This clone was found once. The rearrangement joins TRBV10-3 to TRBJ2-7; TRBD2 might be the D (5 bases). The CDR3 totals 11 residues. Germline V lookup: CDR1 ENHRY, CDR2 SYGVKD. V lost 3 bases and J lost 6, with 6 bases in between. Here the CDR3 reads CAISDAGEQYF. CDR3 nucleotide sequence: TGTGCCATCAGTGATGCGGGCGAGCAGTACTTC.

The chain combines TRBV2 with TRBJ2-7; D may be TRBD1 (5 bases). CDR1 is SNHLY, CDR2 FYNNEI, per germline. Trimming removed 6 bases at V and 2 bases at J, with 8 bases between. The CDR3 consists of 12 residues. This CDR3 reads CASSRETYEQYF. CDR3 sequence (DNA): TGTGCCAGCAGCAGGGAAACCTACGAGCAGTACTTC.

V usage is TRBV19 and J usage is TRBJ2-1; 7 nucleotides agree with TRBD2. CDR1 and CDR2 (germline): LNHDA, SQIVND (reference sequence). V shed 7 bases and J 4 bases; nucleotides not matched to a gene: 10. The CDR3 loop spans 15 amino acids. In DNA form, the CDR3 reads TGTGCCAGTACCCTTACGGGGGGTGGGTACAATGAGCAGTTCTTC. Its protein is CASTLTGGGYNEQFF.

The chain links TRBV18 to TRBJ2-3, with D possibly TRBD1 on 5 matching bases. Germline CDR1 and CDR2: KGHSH and LQKENI. The CDR3 has 14 amino acids. Trimming took 3 bases from V and 0 from J, leaving 7 bases between them. The CDR3 region has the DNA TGTGCCAGCTCACCGCAGGGTAGCACAGATACGCAGTATTTT. Translating it yields CASSPQGSTDTQYF.

The chain joins TRBV6-5 to TRBJ1-5; no reliable D call. Trimming removed 2 bases from V and 4 bases from J, with 9 bases in between. This CDR3 comprises 14 residues. The germline gives CDR1 MNHEY, CDR2 SVGAGI. The CDR3 spells CASSYVPVNQPQHF. The CDR3 nucleotides are TGTGCCAGCAGTTACGTTCCGGTAAATCAGCCCCAGCATTTT.

The chain combines TRBV9 with TRBJ1-1; D remains unclear. Between the trimmed V and J ends, which lost 4 bases and 6 bases, there was a span of 16 bases. Per germline, CDR1 SGDLS and CDR2 YYNGEE. This CDR3 spans 14 amino acids. The CDR3 here is CASSSRAAGPEAFF. The CDR3 DNA reads TGTGCCAGCAGCTCCCGAGCTGCAGGCCCTGAAGCTTTCTTT.

This clone turned up a few times. This chain links TRBV4-3 with TRBJ2-3; 12 nucleotides line up with TRBD2. CDR1 and CDR2 (germline): LGHNA, YSLEER. The CDR3 is made up of 18 amino acids. Trimming cost V 1 base and J 0 bases; bases outside gene matches: 5. The CDR3, as DNA: TGCGCCAGCAGCCAAGGGCTAGCGGGGGGGCCCAGCACAGATACGCAGTATTTT. Its translation: CASSQGLAGGPSTDTQYF.

The chain joins TRBV19 to TRBJ2-3; no definite D call. From germline, CDR1 is LNHDA and CDR2 SQIVND (reference sequence). This CDR3 comprises 15 residues. Deletions cut 3 bases from V and 4 bases from J, with 14 bases between. CDR3 region: CASSINSVGADTQYF. CDR3 sequence (DNA): TGTGCCAGTAGTATTAACTCCGTGGGCGCAGATACGCAGTATTTT.

This rearrangement joins TRBV4-3 to TRBJ1-2, with D uncertain. V was shortened by 3 bases and J by 4 bases, with 9 bases between the two germline ends. The germline V gene encodes CDR1 LGHNA and CDR2 YSLEER. The CDR3 is 13 residues long. This CDR3 is CASSQAAAYGYTF. In nucleotides, the CDR3 is TGCGCCAGCAGCCAGGCAGCGGCCTATGGCTACACCTTC.